This T cell receptor (beta chain) appears in the sequencing data of a study of cytomegalovirus exposure and HLA in healthy donors. The repertoire was sequenced with immunoSEQ multiplex PCR; TCRdb's copy has only in-frame clones and lacks some. This table has a few hundred thousand clones, roughly 89% appearing once. CDR1 SGHNT and CDR2 YENEEA come from the germline V gene. The CDR3 length is 15 residues. V was trimmed by 1 base and J by 2 bases, leaving 10 bases between them. This receptor was obtained from a woman between 18 and 29 years old in good health and CMV-seronegative. The sequenced sample was PBMCs. The genes are TRBV11-3 and TRBJ2-3; D perhaps matches TRBD2 (6 bases). CDR3 amino acids: CASSLGWGDTDTQYF. The CDR3 bases are TGTGCCAGCAGCTTAGGTTGGGGGGACACAGATACGCAGTATTTT.